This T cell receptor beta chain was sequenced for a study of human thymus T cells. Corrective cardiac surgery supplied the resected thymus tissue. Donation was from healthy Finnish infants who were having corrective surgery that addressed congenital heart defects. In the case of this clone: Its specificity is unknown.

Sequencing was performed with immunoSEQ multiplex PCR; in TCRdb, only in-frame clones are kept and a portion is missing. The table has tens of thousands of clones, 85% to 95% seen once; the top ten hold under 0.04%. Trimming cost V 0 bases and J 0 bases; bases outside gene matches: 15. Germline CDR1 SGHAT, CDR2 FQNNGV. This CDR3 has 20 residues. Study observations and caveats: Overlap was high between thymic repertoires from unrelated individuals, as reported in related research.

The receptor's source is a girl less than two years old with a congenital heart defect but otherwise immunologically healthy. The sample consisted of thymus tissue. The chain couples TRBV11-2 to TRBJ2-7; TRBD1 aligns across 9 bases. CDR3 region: CASSLDQRDRDRVPSYEQYF. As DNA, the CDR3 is TGTGCCAGCAGCTTAGACCAACGGGACCGGGACAGGGTCCCCTCCTACGAGCAGTACTTC. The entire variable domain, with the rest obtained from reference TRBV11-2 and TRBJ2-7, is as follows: EAGVAQSPRYKIIEKRQSVAFWCNPISGHATLYWYQQILGQGPKLLIQFQNNGVVDDSQLPKDRFSAERLKGVDSTLKIQPAKLEDSAVYLCASSLDQRDRDRVPSYEQYFGPGTRLTVT.